The next 30 T cell receptor beta chains were all read from a single sample in a study of blood T cells in healthy people across ages. Primers used in a second PCR of roughly 7 to 12 cycles were a sample-barcoded 5' primer and a J-beta primer mix. MiXCR was run by TCRdb on the 5' RACE reads, yielding one entry per CDR3 protein. The table shows about 1,800,000 distinct CDR3 sequences, with roughly 30% occurring only once. Material for sequencing was blood. The source of these receptors is a woman in her twenties or thirties in good health.

Of note for this clonotype: A read error may produce the germline difference seen at one junction end. The CDR3 is CASSPGTRANDQFF. The CDR3 DNA sequence: TGTGCCAGCAGCCCCGGGACACGCGCCAATGATCAGTTCTTC. This chain uses TRBV5-4 with TRBJ2-1; a possible D gene is TRBD1 (6 bases). Germline V gene data show CDR1 as SGHNT and CDR2 as YYREEE (reference sequence). The CDR3 contains 14 residues. Using reference TRBV5-4 and TRBJ2-1 for the parts outside the CDR3, the full variable domain is ETGVTQSPTHLIKTRGQQVTLRCSSQSGHNTVSWYQQALGQGPQFIFQYYREEENGRGNFPPRFSGLQFPNYSSELNVNALELDDSALYLCASSPGTRANDQFFGPGTRLTVL.

This clonotype appeared many times. One end of the junction varies from germline; a read error may be responsible. The gene calls are TRBV4-3 and TRBJ2-5; possible D gene TRBD2, 6 bases. Germline CDR1 LGHNA, CDR2 YSLEER. This CDR3 comprises 14 residues. As DNA, the CDR3 is TGTGCCAGCAGCCAAGTTCGAGGAGGGGAGACCCAGTACTTC. Amino acids: CASSQVRGGETQYF.

Many counts were recorded for this clonotype. V usage is TRBV20-1 and J usage is TRBJ2-1, with 8 positions matching TRBD2. Germline V gene lookup returns CDR1 DFQATT and CDR2 SNEGSKA (reference sequence). The V and J ends lost 3 bases and 5 bases, in that order; junction bases with no gene match: 9. The CDR3 length is 15 residues. The DNA for the CDR3 is TGCAGTGCTAGGTCGGGACTAGTACCCAACAATGAGCAGTTCTTC. Translation: CSARSGLVPNNEQFF.

This clonotype was counted only a few times. V and J are TRBV15 and TRBJ1-2; D not resolved. The CDR3 consists of 15 residues. CDR1 LNHNV and CDR2 YYDKDF come from the germline V gene (reference sequence). Trimming removed 0 bases from V and 1 base from J, with 9 bases in between. CDR3 residues: CATSRDRSGNYGYTF. The CDR3, as DNA: TGTGCCACCAGCAGAGATCGGTCGGGTAACTATGGCTACACCTTC.

This clonotype was found a few times. An end of the junction differs from the germline gene, which may be a read error. The chain employs TRBV9 and TRBJ2-7; D gene ambiguous. The CDR3 extends over 14 amino acids. Germline loops: CDR1 SGDLS, CDR2 YYNGEE. The DNA for the CDR3 is TGTGCCGGCAGCGTCAACAGCCTGGACTACGAGCAGTACTTC. Amino acid sequence: CAGSVNSLDYEQYF.

Concerning this clonotype itself: A much larger clone is a single base away; this may be a read error. The genes are TRBV25-1 and TRBJ1-6; D is perhaps TRBD1 (6 bases). This CDR3 has 13 amino acids. Germline loops: CDR1 MGHDK, CDR2 SYGVNS. CDR3 DNA: TGTGCCAGCAGTGGTACAGGGAGATCACTCCTCCACTTT. Its translation is CASSGTGRSLLHF.

This chain joins TRBV11-2 and TRBJ2-5, with D tentatively TRBD2 (6 bases). Trimming took off 6 bases at V and 5 bases at J, with 25 bases between the two ends. The CDR3 is made up of 17 amino acids. The germline V gene has CDR1 SGHAT and CDR2 FQNNGV. The CDR3 sequence: CASSLRRGNRRWETQYF. For the CDR3, the DNA is TGTGCCAGCAGTTTACGGCGGGGAAACAGAAGATGGGAGACCCAGTACTTC.

J is TRBJ2-1 and V is TRBV9, with TRBD2 as a possible D gene (5 bases). V was pared by 4 bases and J by 10 bases, with 21 bases between. The CDR3 contains 15 residues. Germline loops: CDR1 SGDLS, CDR2 YYNGEE. The DNA of the CDR3 is TGTGCCAGCAGCACCCAGAGCGGTTTCTCCTACGAGCAGTTCTTC. Translating gives CASSTQSGFSYEQFF.

A note on this clonotype: A much more abundant neighbour one base away suggests this may be a read error. The chain has TRBV20-1 and TRBJ2-7, with D possibly matching TRBD2 (5 bases). CDR1 is DFQATT and CDR2 is SNEGSKA in the germline V gene (reference sequence). The CDR3 runs 14 residues. Trimming removed 5 bases from V and 0 bases from J, with 14 bases in between. DNA of the CDR3: TGCAGTGCTGGAATGAGCGGAAACTCCTACGAGCAGTACTTC. Translated: CSAGMSGNSYEQYF.

This clonotype was counted a few times. A read error may explain this, as a much larger clone is one base away. V and J are TRBV7-2 and TRBJ2-1; TRBD2 matches at 11 bases. With V trimmed by 1 base and J by 4 bases, 3 bases remained unmatched. The CDR3 extends over 16 amino acids. Germline V gene data show CDR1 as SGHTA and CDR2 as FQGNSA. CDR3 protein: CASSLDGTSGYNEQFF. DNA of the CDR3: TGTGCCAGCAGCTTAGATGGGACTAGCGGATACAATGAGCAGTTCTTC. Full variable domain (remainder filled in from reference TRBV7-2 and TRBJ2-1): GAGVSQSPSNKVTEKGKDVELRCDPISGHTALYWYRQSLGQGLEFLIYFQGNSAPDKSGLPSDRFSAERTGGSVSTLTIQRTQQEDSAVYLCASSLDGTSGYNEQFFGPGTRLTVL.

This clonotype was recorded a few times. The chain is built from TRBV12-3 or TRBV12-4 and TRBJ1-2, with D perhaps TRBD1 (6 bases). Trimming stripped 6 bases from V and 7 bases from J, with 15 bases between. CDR3 length equals 13 residues. CDR3 region: CASSPGQPGGYTF. CDR3 coding DNA: TGTGCCAGCAGCCCAGGACAGCCTGGTGGCTACACCTTC.

This clonotype was seen a handful of times. V is TRBV3-1 and J is TRBJ1-5, with D tentatively TRBD1 (5 bases). Germline V gives CDR1 LGHDT, CDR2 YNNKEL (reference sequence). This CDR3 has 13 residues. Trimming cost V 4 bases and J 11 bases, with 15 bases left between them. CDR3 in amino acids: CASSPTLGEAQHF. CDR3 sequence (DNA): TGTGCCAGCAGCCCAACTCTAGGGGAAGCCCAGCATTTT.

There are many counts of this clonotype. The chain links TRBV12-3 or TRBV12-4 to TRBJ2-4; 11 bases align to TRBD1. The CDR3 contains 17 residues. With V trimmed by 5 bases and J by 11 bases, 17 bases remained unmatched. The CDR3 DNA is TGTGCCAGCAGTCGGACTTCCGGGACAGGGGGGTTTGGGGTTCAGTACTTC. Translating gives CASSRTSGTGGFGVQYF.

The gene calls are TRBV20-1 and TRBJ1-5, with D unclear. Per germline, CDR1 DFQATT and CDR2 SNEGSKA (reference sequence). There are 16 residues in the CDR3. The V and J ends lost 3 bases and 6 bases respectively, with 21 bases between them. CDR3 DNA sequence: TGCAGTGCTAGTTTGGGATCGGTCTGGAGGAGTCAGCCCCAGCATTTT. This codes for CSASLGSVWRSQPQHF.

In its sample, this clonotype was seen many times. V gene TRBV15 combines with J gene TRBJ1-1; D not resolved. This CDR3 spans 14 amino acids. V was shortened by 0 bases and J by 4 bases, with 9 bases between the two germline ends. CDR1 and CDR2 (germline): LNHNV, YYDKDF (reference sequence). CDR3 sequence: CATSRDRGGTEAFF. In DNA, the CDR3 is TGTGCCACCAGCAGAGATAGAGGTGGCACTGAAGCTTTCTTT. The full variable domain, with the rest looked up from reference TRBV15 and TRBJ1-1, is DAMVIQNPRYQVTQFGKPVTLSCSQTLNHNVMYWYQQKSSQAPKLLFHYYDKDFNNEADTPDNFQSRRPNTSFCFLDIRSPGLGDTAMYLCATSRDRGGTEAFFGQGTRLTVV.

This clonotype was counted a few times. V and J are TRBV14 and TRBJ2-7; 8 positions agree with TRBD1. The CDR3 is 15 residues long. Losses at the gene ends were 2 bases for V and 4 bases for J; bases not matched to a gene: 7. From germline, CDR1 is SGHDN and CDR2 FVKESK. CDR3 protein: CASSQWGTGYYEQYF. The DNA of the CDR3 is TGTGCCAGCAGCCAATGGGGGACAGGATATTACGAGCAGTACTTC.

V is TRBV7-9 and J is TRBJ2-5; D unresolved. The assigned J gene may be wrong: the sequence end matches TRBJ2-7 better. Looked up from germline, CDR1 is SEHNR and CDR2 is FQNEAQ (reference sequence). The CDR3 runs 13 residues. CDR3 bases: TGTGCCAGCAGCCCGCGCGGATGGAACGAGCAGTACTTC. Protein: CASSPRGWNEQYF.

There are a few counts of this clonotype. The chain couples TRBV5-6 to TRBJ2-5, with 8 bases identical to TRBD1. Losses at the gene ends were 4 bases for V and 2 bases for J; bases not matched to a gene: 4. Germline CDR1 and CDR2: SGHDT and YYEEEE. The CDR3 sequence is 14 residues long. The CDR3 nucleotides are TGTGCCAGCAGCGGGGACAGGCTACAAGAGACCCAGTACTTC. This encodes CASSGDRLQETQYF.

This clonotype was counted a few times. This rearrangement joins TRBV12-3 or TRBV12-4 to TRBJ2-5, with TRBD2 identical over 12 bases. The V segment lost 6 bases and the J segment 6 bases; nucleotides outside the gene matches: 8. The CDR3 contains 15 residues. The CDR3 loop reads CASRLGLAGQQTQYF. As DNA, the CDR3 is TGTGCCAGCAGACTCGGACTAGCGGGACAACAGACCCAGTACTTC.

This sequence joins TRBV6-6 and TRBJ2-1; TRBD2 aligns across 11 bases. Germline V gene sequence: CDR1 MNHNY, CDR2 SVGAGI (reference sequence). There are 12 residues in the CDR3. V lost 6 bases to trimming and J lost 13 bases; unmatched junction nucleotides: 5. The CDR3, as DNA: TGTGCCAGCAGGCCCACTAGCGGGAGTCAGTTCTTC. Its protein is CASRPTSGSQFF.

A word on this clonotype: This sequence may be a read error, since a much larger clone differs from it by one base. This chain links TRBV29-1 with TRBJ2-5; D possibly corresponds to TRBD1 (6 bases). V lost 0 bases and J 11 bases, leaving 13 bases between the germline ends. Germline CDR1 SQVTM, CDR2 ANQGSEA. This CDR3 is built from 12 residues. The CDR3 DNA reads TGCAGCGTTGAAGAACAGGGCCATGAGCAGTACTTC. It codes for CSVEEQGHEQYF.

This clonotype was observed many times. The chain joins TRBV5-1 to TRBJ2-7; D unclear. CDR1 is SGHRS, CDR2 YFSETQ, per germline. CDR3 size: 11 residues. V lost 0 bases and J 7 bases, leaving 5 bases between the germline ends. CDR3 region: CASSLVGEQYF. CDR3 bases: TGCGCCAGCAGCTTGGTGGGAGAGCAGTACTTC.

This clonotype was seen many times. The CDR3 sequence: CASSQTAGTSKYEQYF. In nucleotides, the CDR3 is TGTGCCAGCAGTCAAACCGCGGGGACTAGTAAGTACGAGCAGTACTTC. The J gene is TRBJ2-7, the V gene TRBV6-6, with 8 bases identical to TRBD2. The germline CDR1 and CDR2 sequences are MNHNY and SVGAGI (reference sequence). This CDR3 contains 16 residues. The V segment lost 5 bases and the J segment 4 bases; nucleotides outside the gene matches: 13.

The chain couples TRBV5-1 to TRBJ2-1; D is possibly TRBD1 or TRBD2 (6 bases each). V lost 4 bases and J lost 0, with 14 bases in between. Germline CDR1 SGHRS, CDR2 YFSETQ. There are 16 residues in the CDR3. CDR3 sequence (DNA): TGCGCCAGCAGCCCGGAAGGGGGGTTCTCCTACAATGAGCAGTTCTTC. This sequence encodes CASSPEGGFSYNEQFF.

This clonotype was picked up a small number of times. The rearrangement joins TRBV3-1 to TRBJ2-5, with no clear D. Germline V CDR1 and CDR2: LGHDT, YNNKEL (reference sequence). The CDR3 is 14 residues long. V was cut by 4 bases and J by 5 bases, with 14 bases left in between. CDR3 region: CASSPAPRYETQYF. In DNA form, the CDR3 reads TGTGCCAGCAGCCCCGCCCCGAGATACGAGACCCAGTACTTC.

The chain combines TRBV20-1 with TRBJ2-1; TRBD2 aligns across 11 bases. The J call could be wrong; TRBJ2-7 is a better fit for the DNA end. The germline CDR1 and CDR2 sequences are DFQATT and SNEGSKA (reference sequence). The CDR3 runs to 15 residues. CDR3 DNA sequence: TGCAGTGCTAGCTCAACTAGCGGGAGTCCCTACGAGCAGTACTTC. Translation gives CSASSTSGSPYEQYF.

The chain recombines TRBV7-9 with TRBJ1-5; D may be TRBD1 (5 bases). From germline, CDR1 is SEHNR and CDR2 FQNEAQ (reference sequence). The CDR3 loop spans 14 amino acids. Trimming pared 5 bases from V and 5 bases from J, leaving 13 bases between. The CDR3 reads CASSTLDRDQPQHF. CDR3 nucleotide sequence: TGTGCCAGCAGCACCCTCGACAGAGATCAGCCCCAGCATTTT.

The V gene is TRBV5-1, the J gene TRBJ2-5; a possible D gene is TRBD2 (5 bases). The last part of the DNA fits TRBJ2-7 better; the J call may be wrong. This CDR3 is built from 15 residues. Germline CDR1 is SGHRS and CDR2 is YFSETQ. Written as DNA, the CDR3 is TGCGCCAGCAGCTCGTTACGGGGTCGGGGCTACGAGCAGTACTTC. Its translation is CASSSLRGRGYEQYF.

The V call is TRBV20-1, the J call TRBJ1-1; perhaps TRBD1 as D (5 bases). V lost 2 bases and J 1 base, leaving 8 bases between the germline ends. The CDR3 is made up of 13 amino acids. Germline lookup yields CDR1 DFQATT and CDR2 SNEGSKA (reference sequence). The CDR3 reads CSARRQRNTEAFF. The CDR3, as DNA: TGCAGTGCTAGACGACAGAGGAACACTGAAGCTTTCTTT.

This clonotype appeared a few times. The chain joins TRBV3-1 to TRBJ2-4, with D perhaps matching TRBD1 (6 bases). Trimming stripped 6 bases from V and 13 bases from J, with 22 bases between. CDR3 length: 14 residues. The germline V gene has CDR1 LGHDT and CDR2 YNNKEL (reference sequence). This chain's CDR3 is CASSHRASVYEQYF. CDR3 DNA: TGTGCCAGCAGTCACAGGGCATCGGTTTATGAGCAGTACTTC.